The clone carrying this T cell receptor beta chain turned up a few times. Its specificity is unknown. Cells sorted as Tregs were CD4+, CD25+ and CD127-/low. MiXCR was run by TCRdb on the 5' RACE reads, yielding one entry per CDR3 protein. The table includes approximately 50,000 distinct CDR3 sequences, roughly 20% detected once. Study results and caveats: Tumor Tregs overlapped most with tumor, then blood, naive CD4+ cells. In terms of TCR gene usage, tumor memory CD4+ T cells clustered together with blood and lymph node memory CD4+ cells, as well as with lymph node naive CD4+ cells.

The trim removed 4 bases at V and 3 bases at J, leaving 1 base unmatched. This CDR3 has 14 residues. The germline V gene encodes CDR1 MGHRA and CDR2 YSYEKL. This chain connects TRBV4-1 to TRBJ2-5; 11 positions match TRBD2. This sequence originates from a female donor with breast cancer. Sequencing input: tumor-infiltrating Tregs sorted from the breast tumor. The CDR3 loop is CASSPGLAEETQYF. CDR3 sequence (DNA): TGCGCCAGCAGCCCGGGACTAGCGGAAGAGACCCAGTACTTC.